This is a list of T cell receptor beta chains from one sample in a study of blood T cell repertoires in COVID-19. Here immunoSEQ multiplex PCR was the method, and the copy in TCRdb shows in-frame clones only, minus some. The sample has some 150,000 clones; less than 90% are singletons. The source material was PBMCs or T cells enriched from blood (not recorded which). The receptor source for this set is a human donor with acute COVID-19. The donor label of this sample is uncertain. Each CDR3 is given with its conserved first and last residue. Size tells how often a clone was seen (once, few, many) or the class of an expanded clone, and some rows leave it out.

V: TRBV4-1
J: TRBJ1-2
size: many
CDR3: CASSPIGRGSNYGYTF

V: TRBV4-2
J: TRBJ1-2
size: NA
CDR3: CASSRKGQGDYGYTF

V: TRBV7-9
J: TRBJ1-4
size: once
CDR3: CASSLGHTNEKLFF

V: TRBV6-2/TRBV6-3
J: TRBJ2-2
size: NA
CDR3: CASSAAGGADTGELFF

V: TRBV11-2
J: TRBJ2-3
size: NA
CDR3: CASSLDLGDTQYF

V: TRBV6-5
J: TRBJ2-7
size: NA
CDR3: CASSLGGGYEQYF

V: TRBV28
J: TRBJ2-5
size: NA
CDR3: CASTDRGGQDGETQYF

V: TRBV5-1
J: TRBJ1-4
size: NA
CDR3: CASRWGLTNEKLFF

V: TRBV7-2
J: TRBJ1-6
size: NA
CDR3: CASSPTASYNSPLHF

V: TRBV20-1
J: TRBJ2-3
size: NA
CDR3: CSASSWRGGTDTQYF

V: TRBV27
J: TRBJ1-5
size: NA
CDR3: CASSFRGNQPQHF

V: TRBV19
J: TRBJ1-1
size: NA
CDR3: CASRRFRGRGVSTEAFF

V: TRBV12-5
J: TRBJ1-3
size: NA
CDR3: CASGHGQGDNTIYF

V: TRBV19
J: TRBJ2-7
size: NA
CDR3: CASSSGTGYYEQYF

V: TRBV5-8
J: TRBJ2-7
size: NA
CDR3: CASSLALTAQGFRQYF

V: TRBV5-1
J: TRBJ1-1
size: NA
CDR3: CASSPRTGNTEAFF

V: TRBV18
J: TRBJ1-1
size: NA
CDR3: CASSPGQMNTEAFF

V: TRBV4-2
J: TRBJ2-2
size: NA
CDR3: CASSQTFSRTGRLNTGELFF

V: TRBV19
J: TRBJ2-4
size: NA
CDR3: CASSAGLAGGSGTKNIQYF

V: TRBV10-3
J: TRBJ1-2
size: NA
CDR3: CAISGDTFPYGYTF

V: TRBV5-4
J: TRBJ2-1
size: once
CDR3: CASSLIAGGRNEQFF

V: TRBV7-6
J: TRBJ2-7
size: NA
CDR3: CASSLRPGGLGAYEQYF

V: TRBV16
J: TRBJ1-1
size: few
CDR3: CASSPYGTGGGGTEAFF

V: TRBV7-8
J: TRBJ1-1
size: NA
CDR3: CASSLYPPGTGETEAFF

V: TRBV21-1
J: TRBJ2-4
size: NA
CDR3: CASSNFTVPLAKNIQYF

V: TRBV5-4
J: TRBJ1-2
size: NA
CDR3: CASSLAGVANYGYTF

V: TRBV4-3
J: TRBJ1-2
size: NA
CDR3: CASSQDHGVSYGYTF

V: TRBV2
J: TRBJ1-2
size: NA
CDR3: CASLGQGGYGYTF

V: TRBV2
J: TRBJ1-3
size: few
CDR3: CASSEAGQESGNTIYF